One sample yielded the 17 T cell receptor beta chains listed below, sequenced in a study of cytomegalovirus exposure and HLA in healthy donors. It was with 60 Vbeta and 13 Jbeta primers that the PCR ran. The data were produced by immunoSEQ multiplex PCR, yet TCRdb's version contains in-frame clones alone and is incomplete. This sample contains around 140,000 clones. Sequenced sample: PBMCs. These TCRs come from a male donor in good health and CMV-seronegative.

The chain links TRBV5-1 to TRBJ2-7, with D possibly matching TRBD1 (6 bases). The CDR3 consists of 13 residues. Trimming removed 4 bases from V and 4 bases from J, with 12 bases in between. CDR1 is SGHRS, CDR2 YFSETQ, per germline. CDR3 nucleotide sequence: TGCGCCAGCAGCCCAGACAGGCAATACGAGCAGTACTTC. Protein sequence: CASSPDRQYEQYF.

This chain's CDR3 is CASSEPTGNRSPLHF. The CDR3 bases are TGTGCCAGCAGCGAACCGACAGGGAATAGGTCACCCCTCCACTTT. This chain joins TRBV4-2 and TRBJ1-6; TRBD1 matches 7 bases. This CDR3 has 15 residues. Germline V gene lookup returns CDR1 LGHNA and CDR2 YNFKEQ. V dropped 5 bases and J dropped 10; count of bases not matched to a gene: 11.

The rearrangement joins TRBV5-6 to TRBJ2-7, with 14 nucleotides matching TRBD2. CDR3 size: 14 residues. Germline CDR1 and CDR2: SGHDT and YYEEEE. After removal of 4 bases from V and 6 bases from J, the junction contained 3 bases not matched to a gene. DNA of the CDR3: TGTGCCAGCAGCGGACTAGCGGGAGGTTTCGAGCAGTACTTC. Amino acids: CASSGLAGGFEQYF.

The chain combines TRBV6-5 with TRBJ1-4; D not certain. The CDR3 consists of 15 residues. Trimming stripped 3 bases from V and 0 bases from J, with 8 bases between. In germline, CDR1 is MNHEY, CDR2 SVGAGI. CDR3 nucleotides: TGTGCCAGCAGTTATTCCGGGGCAACTAATGAAAAACTGTTTTTT. Protein product: CASSYSGATNEKLFF.

CDR3: CATSQRWGQGQETQYF. The CDR3 DNA reads as TGTGCCACCAGCCAACGGTGGGGACAGGGTCAAGAGACCCAGTACTTC. J is TRBJ2-5 and V is TRBV15; 9 bases fit TRBD1. There are 16 residues in the CDR3. With V trimmed by 5 bases and J by 2 bases, 9 bases remained unmatched. Germline-derived CDR1 and CDR2 are LNHNV and YYDKDF (reference sequence).

Written as DNA, the CDR3 is TGTGCCAGCAGTCCCGTGGGGGGGATAGTGGAGCCCCAGCATTTT. Translated: CASSPVGGIVEPQHF. This chain joins TRBV7-9 and TRBJ1-5; weak D call: TRBD1 (5 bases). Looked up from germline, CDR1 is SEHNR and CDR2 is FQNEAQ (reference sequence). V lost 6 bases to trimming and J lost 8 bases, with 20 bases between them. The CDR3 is made up of 15 amino acids.

The rearrangement uses TRBV6-5 and TRBJ1-1; 8 bases match TRBD1. This CDR3 is 15 amino acids long. The germline V gene has CDR1 MNHEY and CDR2 SVGAGI. Germline trimming cut 1 base from V and 5 bases from J; bases unmatched to any gene: 6. This CDR3 reads CASSYFQGARTEAFF. For the CDR3, the DNA is TGTGCCAGCAGTTACTTCCAGGGGGCGCGAACTGAAGCTTTCTTT.

The chain employs TRBV4-2 and TRBJ1-2; TRBD1 aligns across 9 bases. After removal of 0 bases from V and 4 bases from J, the junction contained 3 bases not matched to a gene. This CDR3 has 15 amino acids. Germline CDR1 reads LGHNA; CDR2 reads YNFKEQ. CDR3 loop: CASSQEDRGGYGYTF. In DNA, the CDR3 is TGTGCCAGCAGCCAAGAGGACAGGGGAGGCTATGGCTACACCTTC.

The chain is built from TRBV30 and TRBJ2-2; TRBD2 matches at 7 bases. This CDR3 has 18 residues. With V trimmed by 0 bases and J by 0 bases, 10 bases remained unmatched. CDR1 GTSNPN and CDR2 SVGIG come from the germline V gene (reference sequence). CDR3 DNA sequence: TGTGCCTGGAGTGTACCCCGCGGCGGGGGAACGAACACCGGGGAGCTGTTTTTT. Amino acid sequence: CAWSVPRGGGTNTGELFF.

This rearrangement joins TRBV28 to TRBJ1-6; 7 bases are shared with TRBD1. The ends lost 5 bases at V and 9 bases at J; junction bases unmatched: 10. This CDR3 region has 15 residues. Germline V gene data show CDR1 as MDHEN and CDR2 as SYDVKM. CDR3 sequence (DNA): TGTGCCAGCAGTCTATCGGGACAGCTCGCTTCACCCCTCCACTTT. This translates into CASSLSGQLASPLHF.

The V call is TRBV18, the J call TRBJ2-7; 12 nucleotides align to TRBD2. This CDR3 region has 20 residues. With 1 base clipped from V and 5 bases from J, the junction kept 18 bases outside the gene matches. Germline CDR1 reads KGHSH; CDR2 reads LQKENI. The CDR3 sequence is CASSPRGLAGWGEWEDEQYF. The CDR3, as DNA: TGTGCCAGCTCACCACGTGGACTAGCGGGATGGGGGGAGTGGGAGGACGAGCAGTACTTC.

The V and J genes are TRBV6-1 and TRBJ1-2; D is possibly TRBD1 (5 bases). The length of the CDR3 is 13 residues. The V end was cut by 5 bases, the J end by 2 bases, with 9 bases between. Germline CDR1 MNHNS, CDR2 SASEGT. The CDR3 sequence: CASSPDRNYGYTF. The CDR3 DNA follows: TGTGCCAGCAGTCCAGACAGAAACTATGGCTACACCTTC.

This chain connects TRBV5-6 to TRBJ2-5; D perhaps matches TRBD2 (6 bases). Deletions cut 1 base from V and 0 bases from J, with 16 bases between. The CDR3 covers 17 residues. CDR1 SGHDT and CDR2 YYEEEE come from the germline V gene. This CDR3 is CASSLWRDSLYQETQYF. DNA of the CDR3: TGTGCCAGCAGCTTGTGGAGGGATTCATTGTACCAAGAGACCCAGTACTTC.

As to this clone: This sample also contains other DNA sequences that code for the same CDR3. The chain links TRBV5-1 to TRBJ1-2; D gene uncertain. CDR1 is SGHRS and CDR2 is YFSETQ in the germline V gene. V shed 0 bases and J shed 0 bases, with 6 bases lying between them. This CDR3 has 14 residues. CDR3 nucleotides: TGCGCCAGCAGCTTGGAGGGAGCTAACTATGGCTACACCTTC. Translation gives CASSLEGANYGYTF.

The V and J genes are TRBV18 and TRBJ2-7; 11 bases are a match to TRBD1. In germline, CDR1 is KGHSH, CDR2 LQKENI. The length of the CDR3 is 16 residues. The V gene end was trimmed by 3 bases and the J gene end by 7 bases; junction bases not matched to a gene: 11. CDR3 nucleotide sequence: TGTGCCAGCTCACCCCAAGGACAGGGGGCGTCATGGGAGCAGTACTTC. Translated: CASSPQGQGASWEQYF.

V gene TRBV6-5 combines with J gene TRBJ2-5; D gene unclear. The CDR3 length is 13 residues. Trimming cost V 3 bases and J 1 base, with 6 bases left between them. Germline loops: CDR1 MNHEY, CDR2 SVGAGI. The CDR3 DNA reads as TGTGCCAGCAGTTATGGCATCCAAGAGACCCAGTACTTC. As protein: CASSYGIQETQYF.

The chain is built from TRBV6-1 and TRBJ2-1, with 12 bases identical to TRBD2. The V segment lost 7 bases and the J segment 7 bases; nucleotides outside the gene matches: 5. This CDR3 spans 14 amino acids. Germline V lookup: CDR1 MNHNS, CDR2 SASEGT. The CDR3 loop is CASKLAGGRNEQFF. The CDR3 DNA reads TGTGCCAGCAAGCTAGCGGGGGGGCGTAATGAGCAGTTCTTC.